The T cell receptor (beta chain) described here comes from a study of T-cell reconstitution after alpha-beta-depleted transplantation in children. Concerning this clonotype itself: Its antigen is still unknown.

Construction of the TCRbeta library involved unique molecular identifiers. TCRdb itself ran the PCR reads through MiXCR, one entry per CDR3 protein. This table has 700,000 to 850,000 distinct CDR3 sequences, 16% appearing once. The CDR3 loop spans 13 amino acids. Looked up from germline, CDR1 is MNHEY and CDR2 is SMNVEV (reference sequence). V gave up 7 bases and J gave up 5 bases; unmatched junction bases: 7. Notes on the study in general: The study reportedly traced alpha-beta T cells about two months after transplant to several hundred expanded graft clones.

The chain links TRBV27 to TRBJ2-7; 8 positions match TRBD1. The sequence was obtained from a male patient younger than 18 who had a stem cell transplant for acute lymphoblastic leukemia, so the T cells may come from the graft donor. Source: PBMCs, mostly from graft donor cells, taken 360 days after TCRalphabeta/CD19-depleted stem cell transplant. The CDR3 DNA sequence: TGTGCCAGCACCCGGACAGGGTTTGACGAGCAGTACTTC. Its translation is CASTRTGFDEQYF.